The next 22 T cell receptor beta chains were all read from a single sample in a study of OX40 agonist ivuxolimab in advanced cancers. Produced via immunoSEQ multiplex PCR; TCRdb's table is partial and in-frame only. Of 60,000 to 75,000 clones detected, around 83% appear once; the ten largest clones hold roughly 4%. The sample here was CD4+ or CD8+ T cells sorted from blood, taken in a trial of the OX40 agonist ivuxolimab. These receptors were collected from an adult with an advanced solid tumor such as melanoma, head and neck, liver or kidney cancer.

The chain links TRBV7-8 to TRBJ1-2; a weak D match, TRBD1 (6 bases). V shed 1 base and J shed 3 bases, with 12 bases lying between them. The germline CDR1 and CDR2 sequences are SGHVS and FQNEAQ. The CDR3 runs 15 residues. The CDR3 bases are TGTGCCAGCAGCTTAGGAGGCAGGGGAGACTATGGCTACACCTTC. Its protein product is CASSLGGRGDYGYTF.

The rearrangement joins TRBV11-3 to TRBJ1-2; TRBD1 matches 7 bases. The CDR3 has 14 amino acids. The germline gives CDR1 SGHNT, CDR2 YENEEA. Losses at the gene ends were 2 bases for V and 14 bases for J; bases not matched to a gene: 14. The CDR3 spells CASSLLLRDSLLTF. The CDR3 region has the DNA TGTGCCAGCAGCTTACTTCTCCGGGACAGCCTTTTAACCTTC.

The V call is TRBV19, the J call TRBJ1-1, with D possibly being TRBD1 (6 bases). Germline lookup yields CDR1 LNHDA and CDR2 SQIVND (reference sequence). The V gene lost 6 bases and the J gene lost 10 bases, with 18 bases spanning the gap. CDR3 length: 13 amino acids. The CDR3 coding sequence is TGTGCCAGTAGACGGACAGATTATTCCGGAGCTTTCTTT. The encoded protein is CASRRTDYSGAFF.

The chain uses TRBV5-1 and TRBJ1-1, with no clear D. The CDR3 runs to 11 residues. V lost 2 bases, J lost 2 bases, and 1 base lay in between. In germline, CDR1 is SGHRS, CDR2 YFSETQ. The CDR3 DNA is TGCGCCAGCAGCTTTAACACTGAAGCTTTCTTT. This gives the protein CASSFNTEAFF.

The chain links TRBV18 to TRBJ2-2; a possible D gene is TRBD1 (6 bases). Trimming stripped 3 bases from V and 3 bases from J, with 11 bases between. The CDR3 is 15 amino acids. Germline CDR1 KGHSH, CDR2 LQKENI. CDR3: CASSPGTPDTGELFF. CDR3 DNA: TGTGCCAGCTCACCTGGGACACCGGACACCGGGGAGCTGTTTTTT. Full variable domain (missing parts from reference TRBV18 and TRBJ2-2): NAGVMQNPRHLVRRRGQEARLRCSPMKGHSHVYWYRQLPEEGLKFMVYLQKENIIDESGMPKERFSAEFPKEGPSILRIQQVVRGDSAAYFCASSPGTPDTGELFFGEGSRLTVL.

This sequence joins TRBV7-2 and TRBJ1-1, with D perhaps TRBD1 (5 bases). Between the trimmed V and J ends, which lost 1 base and 3 bases, there was a span of 9 bases. Germline CDR1 is SGHTA and CDR2 is FQGNSA. The CDR3 consists of 14 residues. CDR3 region: CASSLVGGDTEAFF. The DNA for the CDR3 is TGTGCCAGCAGCTTAGTGGGAGGGGACACTGAAGCTTTCTTT.

The chain joins TRBV19 to TRBJ2-1; D uncertain. V dropped 4 bases and J dropped 7 bases, with 8 bases sitting between them. The length of the CDR3 is 12 residues. Looked up from germline, CDR1 is LNHDA and CDR2 is SQIVND (reference sequence). The CDR3 loop reads CASSRTVNEQFF. CDR3 DNA: TGTGCCAGTAGTAGGACGGTAAATGAGCAGTTCTTC.

The V and J genes are TRBV27 and TRBJ1-2; D gene uncertain. The CDR3 covers 13 residues. Trimming removed 3 bases from V and 4 bases from J, with 9 bases in between. Germline lookup yields CDR1 MNHEY and CDR2 SMNVEV (reference sequence). For the CDR3, the DNA is TGTGCCAGCAGTTTCCGGGCCACCTATGGCTACACCTTC. Translating it yields CASSFRATYGYTF.

The rearrangement joins TRBV30 to TRBJ2-3; D is ambiguous. Trimming left V 4 bases short and J 1 base short, with 15 bases between. Germline-derived CDR1 and CDR2 are GTSNPN and SVGIG (reference sequence). This CDR3 contains 15 residues. CDR3 region: CAWTLGTLGTDTQYF. DNA of the CDR3: TGTGCCTGGACGCTGGGAACACTGGGCACAGATACGCAGTATTTT.

CDR3 sequence reads: CASSRRGAQETQYF. CDR3 coding DNA: TGTGCCAGCAGCCGACGGGGGGCCCAAGAGACCCAGTACTTC. The chain combines TRBV7-9 with TRBJ2-5, with a possible D match to TRBD2 (7 bases). Trimming stripped 5 bases from V and 1 base from J, with 11 bases between. This CDR3 has 14 amino acids. The V gene's germline CDR1 is SEHNR and CDR2 FQNEAQ (reference sequence).

V and J are TRBV5-5 and TRBJ2-5, with D uncertain. The V end was cut by 0 bases, the J end by 5 bases, with 14 bases between. In germline, CDR1 is SGHKS, CDR2 YYEKEE (reference sequence). The CDR3 runs to 15 residues. The CDR3 nucleotides read TGTGCCAGCAGCTTGGGACGGTACTCCGGGGAGACCCAGTACTTC. Translation gives CASSLGRYSGETQYF.

The count of this clone is one. The chain couples TRBV6-6 to TRBJ1-1; unclear D gene. Germline CDR1 and CDR2: MNHNY and SVGAGI (reference sequence). There are 16 residues in the CDR3. V lost 2 bases, J lost 0 bases, and 13 bases lay in between. The CDR3 region is CASSYNLFGLNTEAFF. The CDR3 nucleotides are TGTGCCAGCAGTTACAACTTATTCGGGTTGAACACTGAAGCTTTCTTT.

J is TRBJ1-1 and V is TRBV18; D is undetermined. The V gene lost 3 bases and the J gene lost 4 bases, with 12 bases spanning the gap. CDR1 is KGHSH and CDR2 is LQKENI in the germline V gene. The CDR3 covers 14 residues. CDR3 region: CASSPAQRGTEAFF. The CDR3 DNA is TGTGCCAGCTCACCGGCGCAGCGGGGCACTGAAGCTTTCTTT.

This clone was seen just once. The rearrangement joins TRBV7-2 to TRBJ1-6, with D possibly being TRBD1 (6 bases). V was trimmed by 5 bases and J by 2 bases, leaving 13 bases between them. Germline V gene data show CDR1 as SGHTA and CDR2 as FQGNSA. The CDR3 is made up of 16 amino acids. The CDR3: CASSGKAGAYNSPLHF. CDR3 DNA: TGTGCCAGCAGCGGTAAGGCAGGGGCCTATAATTCACCCCTCCACTTT.

As for this clone: At one of its ends the junction is not consistent with the germline gene, which may arise from a read error. This chain connects TRBV2 to TRBJ1-5; TRBD1 agrees at 7 bases. Germline V gives CDR1 SNHLY, CDR2 FYNNEI. The CDR3 has 13 residues. Here the CDR3 DNA reads TGTGCCAGCAGTGGGGACAGCACTCAGCCCCAGCATTTT. This encodes CASSGDSTQPQHF.

V is TRBV18 and J is TRBJ2-1; D is uncertain. The ends were cut back, 2 bases at V and 3 bases at J, with 5 bases in the middle. The germline V gene encodes CDR1 KGHSH and CDR2 LQKENI. There are 13 residues in the CDR3. In DNA form, the CDR3 reads TGTGCCAGCTCACCAAACCTCTACAATGAGCAGTTCTTC. Its protein is CASSPNLYNEQFF.

As DNA, the CDR3 is TGTGCCAGCAGACGGGACAACCTCTCTGGAAACACCATATATTTT. It yields the protein CASRRDNLSGNTIYF. This chain links TRBV7-9 with TRBJ1-3; tentatively, D is TRBD1 (6 bases). V lost 6 bases, J lost 0 bases, and 12 bases lay in between. The germline V gene has CDR1 SEHNR and CDR2 FQNEAQ (reference sequence). This CDR3 comprises 15 residues.

V usage is TRBV30 and J usage is TRBJ1-6; no clear D. The V gene's germline CDR1 is GTSNPN and CDR2 SVGIG (reference sequence). V shed 3 bases and J shed 0 bases, with 15 bases lying between them. The CDR3 length is 17 residues. CDR3 loop: CAWRAKGPSSYNSPLHF. The CDR3 DNA sequence: TGTGCCTGGAGAGCTAAGGGCCCAAGCTCCTATAATTCACCCCTCCACTTT.

This rearrangement joins TRBV19 to TRBJ1-4; TRBD1 might be the D (6 bases). This CDR3 is built from 14 residues. Trimming cost V 5 bases and J 8 bases, with 15 bases left between them. Germline V gives CDR1 LNHDA, CDR2 SQIVND (reference sequence). The chain's CDR3 is CASSPGAREEKLFF. The DNA for the CDR3 is TGTGCCAGTAGTCCGGGGGCAAGGGAAGAAAAACTGTTTTTT.

The gene calls are TRBV7-2 and TRBJ2-1; 9 bases map to TRBD1. The V gene's germline CDR1 is SGHTA and CDR2 FQGNSA. CDR3 length: 14 amino acids. J gave up 10 bases and V 2 bases, and 6 bases lay outside the gene matches. The CDR3 bases are TGTGCCAGCAGCTTATTGGGACAGGGTTGGGAGCAGTTCTTC. Translated, it gives CASSLLGQGWEQFF.

About this clone: This same CDR3 is encoded by further DNA sequences in the sample. The rearrangement uses TRBV7-3 and TRBJ2-5; the D gene could be TRBD1 or TRBD2 (5 bases each). Germline CDR1 SGHTA, CDR2 FQGTGA. The V gene lost 5 bases and the J gene lost 1 base, with 8 bases spanning the gap. This CDR3 spans 13 amino acids. In nucleotides, the CDR3 is TGTGCCAGCAGCCGGGGACCCCAAGAGACCCAGTACTTC. It codes for CASSRGPQETQYF.

V is TRBV19 and J is TRBJ2-3, with TRBD2 as a possible D gene (6 bases). The CDR3 extends over 15 amino acids. V was pared by 0 bases and J by 7 bases, with 14 bases between. Germline V gene sequence: CDR1 LNHDA, CDR2 SQIVND (reference sequence). CDR3 amino acids: CASSIDGGKGNTQYF. The CDR3, as DNA: TGTGCCAGTAGTATAGATGGGGGGAAAGGAAATACGCAGTATTTT.